The rows below give T cell receptor beta chains drawn from one sample of a study of breast tumors, draining lymph nodes, adjacent tissues. TCRdb analysed the multiplex PCR reads with MiXCR anew, one entry per CDR3 protein. The sample has about 180,000 distinct CDR3 sequences, 25% to 40% seen once. The sequencing input was axillary lymph node tissue. The receptor set was obtained from a female donor with breast cancer. Some clones in this sample may be carry-over from other donors' samples. Each CDR3 is given with its conserved first and last residue. D genes are given only for firm matches. Expanded clones are given a class, and other clones once, few, many or no size at all.

D gene,J gene,clone size,V gene,CDR3 protein,CDR3 DNA
.,TRBJ2-1,.,TRBV10-1,CASSEGHTPSYNEQFF,TGCGCCAGCAGTGAGGGACACACGCCCTCGTACAATGAGCAGTTCTTC
TRBD2,TRBJ2-1,many,TRBV7-3,CASSLKAGGGNEQFF,TGTGCCAGCAGCTTAAAAGCCGGGGGGGGTAATGAGCAGTTCTTC
.,TRBJ1-1,.,TRBV20-1,CSARTGRLNTEAFF,TGCAGTGCTAGAACCGGACGCCTGAACACTGAAGCTTTCTTT
.,TRBJ2-7,many,TRBV5-8,CASSLPGDGYEQYF,TGTGCCAGCAGCTTGCCAGGGGATGGCTACGAGCAGTACTTC
.,TRBJ1-3,many,TRBV19,CGSQNRGSERNTIYF,TGTGGGAGCCAGAATCGGGGGTCCGAGAGAAACACCATATATTTT
.,TRBJ2-5,.,TRBV9,CASSAQGGRETQYF,TGTGCCAGCAGTGCTCAGGGAGGAAGGGAGACCCAGTACTTC
TRBD2,TRBJ2-3,many,TRBV7-9,CASSLRVSLGFSGSQEDTQYF,TGTGCCAGCAGCTTACGGGTTAGTTTGGGGTTTAGCGGGAGCCAAGAAGATACGCAGTATTTT
.,TRBJ2-2,.,TRBV6-6,CATIQRSNTGELLF,TGTGCCACCATCCAGCGGTCGAACACCGGGGAGCTGCTTTTT
TRBD2,TRBJ2-5,many,TRBV20-1,CSARVPGGARETQYF,TGCAGTGCTAGAGTTCCCGGGGGGGCCCGCGAGACCCAGTACTTC
.,TRBJ1-3,many,TRBV29-1,CSVEEGDSGNTIYF,TGCAGCGTTGAGGAGGGCGACTCTGGAAACACCATATATTTT
TRBD1,TRBJ1-6,.,TRBV12-3/TRBV12-4,CASSATGTNSPLHF,TGTGCCAGCTCTGCGACAGGGACCAATTCACCCCTCCACTTT
.,TRBJ2-5,many,TRBV6-6,CASSGPPGETQYF,TGTGCCAGCAGTGGACCCCCTGGAGAGACCCAGTACTTC
.,TRBJ2-7,many,TRBV9,CASSQTTYQLTRYEQYF,TGTGCCAGCAGCCAAACCACTTACCAGTTAACCCGCTACGAGCAGTACTTC
.,TRBJ2-1,many,TRBV7-3,CASSLSGNEQFF,TGTGCCAGCAGCTTATCGGGAAATGAGCAGTTCTTC
TRBD1,TRBJ2-1,.,TRBV6-2/TRBV6-3,CASSYSSGQGIEQFF,TGTGCCAGCAGTTACTCTTCGGGACAGGGGATTGAGCAGTTCTTC
.,TRBJ1-5,many,TRBV4-1,CASSQDFSNQPQHF,TGCGCCAGCAGCCAAGATTTCAGTAATCAGCCCCAGCATTTT
TRBD1,TRBJ2-7,many,TRBV6-6,CASSSQGAQSYEQYF,TGTGCCAGCAGTTCCCAGGGGGCCCAATCCTACGAGCAGTACTTC
.,TRBJ2-5,many,TRBV20-1,CSANHLGRNQETQYF,TGCAGTGCTAACCACCTCGGACGGAACCAAGAGACCCAGTACTTC
.,TRBJ2-7,many,TRBV10-1,CASSESETSSYEQYF,TGCGCCAGCAGTGAGTCCGAGACCAGCTCCTACGAGCAGTACTTC
.,TRBJ1-1,few,TRBV19,CASRGGLAPGRFF,TGTGCCAGTAGAGGAGGGTTGGCCCCCGGAAGGTTCTTT
TRBD2,TRBJ2-7,many,TRBV4-2,CASSQDQGSGGPPYEQYF,TGTGCCAGCAGCCAAGATCAGGGGAGCGGGGGCCCCCCCTACGAGCAGTACTTC
.,TRBJ2-5,.,TRBV12-5,CASGSASRETQYF,TGTGCTAGTGGTTCGGCTAGCAGAGAGACCCAGTACTTC
TRBD2,TRBJ2-2,many,TRBV7-2,CASSLPRTSGNTGELFF,TGTGCCAGCAGCTTACCAAGGACTAGCGGGAACACCGGGGAGCTGTTTTTT
.,TRBJ2-2,.,TRBV7-7,CASSLRLGGELFF,TGTGCTAGCAGCTTAAGGCTGGGCGGGGAGCTGTTTTTT
TRBD2,TRBJ2-1,many,TRBV4-2,CASSQSSGRVNEQFF,TGTGCCAGCAGCCAAAGTAGCGGGAGAGTCAATGAGCAGTTCTTC
.,TRBJ1-1,.,TRBV7-2,CASSGGHRNTEAFF,TGTGCCAGCAGCGGAGGACACAGGAACACTGAAGCTTTCTTT
TRBD1,TRBJ1-1,few,TRBV2,CASRGQENTEAFF,TGTGCCAGCAGGGGACAGGAGAACACTGAAGCTTTCTTT
TRBD1,TRBJ1-2,many,TRBV4-1,CASSPPGGKGYTF,TGCGCCAGCAGCCCTCCAGGGGGCAAAGGCTACACCTTC
.,TRBJ2-7,many,TRBV29-1,CSVAELGNEQYF,TGCAGCGTTGCGGAGTTAGGGAACGAGCAGTACTTC
.,TRBJ2-3,.,TRBV19,CASSIASAGFTDTQYF,TGTGCCAGTAGTATAGCTTCCGCGGGGTTCACAGATACGCAGTATTTT
TRBD1,TRBJ2-7,once,TRBV7-8,CASSPGTGSHEQYF,TGTGCCAGCAGCCCCGGGACAGGGTCCCACGAGCAGTACTTC
.,TRBJ1-3,many,TRBV19,CASSMIGSGNTIYF,TGTGCCAGTAGTATGATAGGCTCTGGAAACACCATATATTTT
TRBD1,TRBJ1-1,many,TRBV15,CATSRQDRALNTEAFF,TGTGCCACCAGCAGACAGGACAGGGCCCTGAACACTGAAGCTTTCTTT
TRBD1,TRBJ2-3,many,TRBV7-9,CASSPGQGLTDTQYF,TGTGCCAGCAGTCCGGGACAGGGATTGACAGATACGCAGTATTTT
.,TRBJ1-3,many,TRBV12-3/TRBV12-4,CASSRILEGGGDSGNTIYF,TGTGCCAGCAGTCGAATCTTAGAGGGCGGGGGAGACTCTGGAAACACCATATATTTT
TRBD2,TRBJ2-2,many,TRBV4-1,CASTSPRGGMSLAGALGGELFF,TGCGCCAGCACTTCCCCACGGGGAGGCATGAGCCTAGCGGGAGCCCTGGGGGGGGAGCTGTTTTTT
TRBD2,TRBJ2-1,many,TRBV2,CASRSGRGSSNEQFF,TGTGCCAGCAGGAGCGGGAGGGGGTCGAGCAATGAGCAGTTCTTC
TRBD1,TRBJ1-3,many,TRBV4-1,CASSQDLFWRQGGNTIYF,TGCGCCAGCAGCCAAGATCTCTTCTGGAGACAGGGTGGAAACACCATATATTTT
.,TRBJ2-7,many,TRBV6-5,CASRRPEFGYEQYF,TGTGCCAGCCGGAGGCCGGAGTTTGGCTACGAGCAGTACTTC
.,TRBJ1-1,.,TRBV5-1,CASSSSDTEAFF,TGCGCCAGCAGCTCATCGGACACTGAAGCTTTCTTT
.,TRBJ1-5,many,TRBV6-1,CASSMDRYSNQPQHF,TGTGCCAGCAGTATGGACAGATATAGCAATCAGCCCCAGCATTTT
.,TRBJ1-2,many,TRBV9,CASSVGRGFHGYTF,TGTGCCAGCAGCGTCGGAAGGGGGTTCCATGGCTACACCTTC
TRBD2,TRBJ2-5,many,TRBV19,CASNLAGGQETQYF,TGTGCCAGTAATTTAGCGGGAGGGCAAGAGACCCAGTACTTC
TRBD2,TRBJ2-1,many,TRBV5-1,CASSLVAGSNEQFF,TGCGCCAGCAGCTTGGTAGCGGGGTCTAATGAGCAGTTCTTC
.,TRBJ2-4,.,TRBV12-3/TRBV12-4,CASRVGSKNIQYF,TGTGCCAGCAGGGTTGGGTCCAAAAACATTCAGTACTTC
TRBD1,TRBJ2-7,.,TRBV11-1,CASSSPGTALYEQYF,TGTGCCAGCAGCTCGCCTGGGACAGCGCTCTACGAGCAGTACTTC
TRBD1,TRBJ1-6,.,TRBV19,CASISRGTGKPNSPLHF,TGTGCCAGTATCAGCCGAGGGACAGGGAAACCTAATTCACCCCTCCACTTT
.,TRBJ1-1,.,TRBV30,CAWGTGWNTEAFF,TGTGCCTGGGGCACAGGGTGGAACACTGAAGCTTTCTTT
TRBD1,TRBJ2-1,few,TRBV28,CASSPTGDRSNEQFF,TGTGCCAGCAGCCCTACCGGGGACAGGAGTAATGAGCAGTTCTTC
.,TRBJ2-6,.,TRBV7-8,CASSRGGANVLTF,TGTGCCAGCAGCCGAGGGGGGGCCAACGTCCTGACTTTC
.,TRBJ1-3,.,TRBV19,CASSLQGVSGNTIYF,TGTGCCAGTAGTTTACAAGGAGTCTCTGGAAACACCATATATTTT
.,TRBJ2-7,many,TRBV24-1,CATQNDGTYEQYF,TGTGCCACCCAGAACGACGGAACCTACGAGCAGTACTTC
.,TRBJ1-2,.,TRBV6-1,CASSEAGVAGIYGYTF,TGTGCCAGCAGTGAAGCCGGCGTCGCGGGGATCTATGGCTACACCTTC
.,TRBJ1-3,many,TRBV7-3,CASSLNPGAGNTIYF,TGTGCCAGCAGCTTAAATCCAGGGGCTGGAAACACCATATATTTT
.,TRBJ2-5,many,TRBV7-7,CASSLVLEEETQYF,TGTGCTAGCAGCTTAGTCTTAGAGGAAGAGACCCAGTACTTC
TRBD2,TRBJ2-3,many,TRBV7-9,CASSSSGDGNTQYF,TGTGCCAGCAGCTCTAGCGGAGATGGGAATACGCAGTATTTT
.,TRBJ1-2,many,TRBV4-1,CASSQGSRYGYTF,TGCGCCAGCAGCCAAGGGTCCCGGTATGGCTACACCTTC
.,TRBJ2-6,many,TRBV7-9,CASRVLDSESTGANVLTF,TGTGCCAGCCGAGTCCTGGACAGTGAATCAACTGGGGCCAACGTCCTGACTTTC
.,TRBJ1-1,.,TRBV11-3,CASPGHTEAFF,TGTGCCAGCCCTGGACACACTGAAGCTTTCTTT
TRBD2,TRBJ2-3,many,TRBV12-3/TRBV12-4,CASSLRGGGASTDTQYF,TGTGCCAGCAGTTTAAGGGGCGGGGGGGCCTCCACAGATACGCAGTATTTT